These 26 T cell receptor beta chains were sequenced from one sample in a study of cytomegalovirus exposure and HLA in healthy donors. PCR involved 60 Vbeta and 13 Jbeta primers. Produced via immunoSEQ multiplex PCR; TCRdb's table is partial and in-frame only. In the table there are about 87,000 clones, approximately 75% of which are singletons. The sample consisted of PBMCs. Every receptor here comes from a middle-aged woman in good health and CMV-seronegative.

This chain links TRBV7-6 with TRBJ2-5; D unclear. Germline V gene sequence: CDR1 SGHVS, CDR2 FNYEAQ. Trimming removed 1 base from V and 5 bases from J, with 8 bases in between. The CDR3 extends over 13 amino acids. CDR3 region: CASSLGHSETQYF. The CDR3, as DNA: TGTGCCAGCAGCTTAGGACATTCGGAGACCCAGTACTTC.

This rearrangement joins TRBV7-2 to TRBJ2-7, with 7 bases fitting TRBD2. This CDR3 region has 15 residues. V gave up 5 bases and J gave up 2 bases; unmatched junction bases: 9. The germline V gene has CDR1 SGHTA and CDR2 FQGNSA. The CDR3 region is CASSITSATTYEQYF. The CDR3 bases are TGTGCCAGCAGCATTACTAGCGCCACTACCTACGAGCAGTACTTC. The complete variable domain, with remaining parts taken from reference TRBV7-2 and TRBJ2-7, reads GAGVSQSPSNKVTEKGKDVELRCDPISGHTALYWYRQSLGQGLEFLIYFQGNSAPDKSGLPSDRFSAERTGGSVSTLTIQRTQQEDSAVYLCASSITSATTYEQYFGPGTRLTVT.

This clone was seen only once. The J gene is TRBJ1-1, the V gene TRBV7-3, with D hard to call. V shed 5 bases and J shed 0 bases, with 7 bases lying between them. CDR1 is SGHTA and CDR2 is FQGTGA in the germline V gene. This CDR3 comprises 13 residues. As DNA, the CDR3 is TGTGCCAGCAGCGCCCAGATGAACACTGAAGCTTTCTTT. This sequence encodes CASSAQMNTEAFF.

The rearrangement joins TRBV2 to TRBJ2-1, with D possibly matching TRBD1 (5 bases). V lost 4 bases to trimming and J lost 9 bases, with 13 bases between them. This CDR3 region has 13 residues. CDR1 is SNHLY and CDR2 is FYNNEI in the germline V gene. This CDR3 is CASSGDSPREQFF. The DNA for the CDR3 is TGTGCCAGCAGTGGAGACAGTCCGCGTGAGCAGTTCTTC. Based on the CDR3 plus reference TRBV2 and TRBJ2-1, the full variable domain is EPEVTQTPSHQVTQMGQEVILRCVPISNHLYFYWYRQILGQKVEFLVSFYNNEISEKSEIFDDQFSVERPDGSNFTLKIRSTKLEDSAMYFCASSGDSPREQFFGPGTRLTVL.

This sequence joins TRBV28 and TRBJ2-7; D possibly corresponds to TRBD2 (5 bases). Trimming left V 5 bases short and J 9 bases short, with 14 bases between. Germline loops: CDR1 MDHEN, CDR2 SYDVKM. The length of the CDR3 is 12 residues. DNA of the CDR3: TGTGCCAGCAGTCCCCTGGGAGAGTTGCAGTACTTC. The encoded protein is CASSPLGELQYF.

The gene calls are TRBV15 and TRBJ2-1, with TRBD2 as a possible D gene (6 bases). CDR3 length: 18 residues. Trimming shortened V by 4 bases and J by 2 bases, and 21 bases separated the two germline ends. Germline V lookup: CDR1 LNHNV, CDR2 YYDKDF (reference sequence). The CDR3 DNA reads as TGTGCCACCAGCACTAAGCCCGCGCAGGGAGGCCCCTACAATGAGCAGTTCTTC. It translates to CATSTKPAQGGPYNEQFF.

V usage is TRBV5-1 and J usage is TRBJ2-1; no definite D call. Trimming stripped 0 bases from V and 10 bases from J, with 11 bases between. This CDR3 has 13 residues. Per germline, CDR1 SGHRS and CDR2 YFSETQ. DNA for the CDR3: TGCGCCAGCAGCTTGGGAGACCCCGGGGAGCAGTTCTTC. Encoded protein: CASSLGDPGEQFF.

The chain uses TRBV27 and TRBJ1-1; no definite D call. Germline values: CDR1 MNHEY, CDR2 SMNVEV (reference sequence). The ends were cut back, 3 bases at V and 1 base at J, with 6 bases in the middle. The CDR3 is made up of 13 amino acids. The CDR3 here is CASSLGGNTEAFF. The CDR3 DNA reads TGTGCCAGCAGTTTGGGAGGGAACACTGAAGCTTTCTTT.

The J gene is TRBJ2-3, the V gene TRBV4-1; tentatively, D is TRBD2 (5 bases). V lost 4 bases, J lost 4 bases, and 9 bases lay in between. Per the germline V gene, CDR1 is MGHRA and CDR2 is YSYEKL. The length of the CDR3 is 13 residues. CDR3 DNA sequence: TGCGCCAGCAGCCTTGAGGGTGCAGATACGCAGTATTTT. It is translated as CASSLEGADTQYF.

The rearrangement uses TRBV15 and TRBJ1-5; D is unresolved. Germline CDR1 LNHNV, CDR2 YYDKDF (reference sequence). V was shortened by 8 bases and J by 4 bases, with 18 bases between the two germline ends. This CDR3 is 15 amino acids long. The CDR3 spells CATRRAADRNQPQHF. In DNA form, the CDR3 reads TGTGCCACCCGGAGGGCCGCGGACCGGAATCAGCCCCAGCATTTT.

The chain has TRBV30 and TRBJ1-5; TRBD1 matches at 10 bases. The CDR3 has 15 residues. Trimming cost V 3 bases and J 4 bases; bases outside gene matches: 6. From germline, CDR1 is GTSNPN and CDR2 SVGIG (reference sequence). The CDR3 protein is CAWSRDRGRNQPQHF. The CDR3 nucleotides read TGTGCCTGGAGCCGTGACAGGGGGCGTAATCAGCCCCAGCATTTT.

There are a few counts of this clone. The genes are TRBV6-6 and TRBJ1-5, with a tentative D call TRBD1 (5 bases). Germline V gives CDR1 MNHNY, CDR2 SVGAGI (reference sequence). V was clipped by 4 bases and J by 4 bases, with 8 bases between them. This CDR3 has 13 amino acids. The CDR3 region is CASSLGTNQPQHF. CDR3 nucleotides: TGTGCCAGCAGTTTAGGGACTAATCAGCCCCAGCATTTT.

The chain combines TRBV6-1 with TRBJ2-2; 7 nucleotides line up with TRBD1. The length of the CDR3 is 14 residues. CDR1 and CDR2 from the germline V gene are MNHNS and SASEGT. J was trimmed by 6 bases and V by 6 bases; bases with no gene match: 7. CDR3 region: CASSPGGNSGELFF. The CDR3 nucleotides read TGTGCCAGCAGCCCAGGGGGTAACTCCGGGGAGCTGTTTTTT.

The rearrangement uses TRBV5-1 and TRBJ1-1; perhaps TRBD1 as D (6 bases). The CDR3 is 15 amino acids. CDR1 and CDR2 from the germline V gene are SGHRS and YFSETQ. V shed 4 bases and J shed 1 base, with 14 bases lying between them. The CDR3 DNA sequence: TGCGCCAGCAGCCGGGGGGACAACCCGAACACTGAAGCTTTCTTT. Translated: CASSRGDNPNTEAFF.

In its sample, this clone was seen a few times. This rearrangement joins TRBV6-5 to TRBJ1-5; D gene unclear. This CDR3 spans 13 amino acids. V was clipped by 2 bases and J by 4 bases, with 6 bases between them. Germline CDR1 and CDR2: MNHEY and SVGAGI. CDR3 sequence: CASSYALNQPQHF. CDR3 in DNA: TGTGCCAGCAGTTACGCGCTGAATCAGCCCCAGCATTTT.

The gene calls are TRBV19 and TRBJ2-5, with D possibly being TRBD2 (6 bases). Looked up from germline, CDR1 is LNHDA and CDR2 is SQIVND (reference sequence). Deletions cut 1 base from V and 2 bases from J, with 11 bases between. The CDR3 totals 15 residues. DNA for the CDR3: TGTGCCAGTAGTATAGTGGGGACTGAACAAGAGACCCAGTACTTC. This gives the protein CASSIVGTEQETQYF.

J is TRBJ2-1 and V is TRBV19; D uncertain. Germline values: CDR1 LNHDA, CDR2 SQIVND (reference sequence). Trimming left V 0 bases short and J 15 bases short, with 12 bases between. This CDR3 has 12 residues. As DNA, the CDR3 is TGTGCCAGTAGTATAGATTTAGCCCCTAGGTTCTTC. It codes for CASSIDLAPRFF.

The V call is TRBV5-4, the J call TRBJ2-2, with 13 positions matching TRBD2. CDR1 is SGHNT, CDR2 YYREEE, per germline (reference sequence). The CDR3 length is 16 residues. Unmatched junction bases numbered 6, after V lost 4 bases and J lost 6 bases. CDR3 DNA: TGTGCCAGCAGCCGGACTAGCGGGGGCGCGGCCGGGGAGCTGTTTTTT. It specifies CASSRTSGGAAGELFF. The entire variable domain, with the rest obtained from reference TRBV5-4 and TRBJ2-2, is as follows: ETGVTQSPTHLIKTRGQQVTLRCSSQSGHNTVSWYQQALGQGPQFIFQYYREEENGRGNFPPRFSGLQFPNYSSELNVNALELDDSALYLCASSRTSGGAAGELFFGEGSRLTVL.

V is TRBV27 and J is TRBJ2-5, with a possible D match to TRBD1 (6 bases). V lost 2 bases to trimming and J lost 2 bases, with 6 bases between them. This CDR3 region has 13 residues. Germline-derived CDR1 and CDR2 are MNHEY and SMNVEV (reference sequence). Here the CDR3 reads CASSLGQQETQYF. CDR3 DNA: TGTGCCAGCAGTTTAGGACAGCAAGAGACCCAGTACTTC.

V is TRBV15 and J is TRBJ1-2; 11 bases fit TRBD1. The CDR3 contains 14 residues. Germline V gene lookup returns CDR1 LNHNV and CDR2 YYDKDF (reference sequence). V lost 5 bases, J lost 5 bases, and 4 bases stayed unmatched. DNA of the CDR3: TGTGCCACCAGCGAAGGGACAGGGGGATATGGCTACACCTTC. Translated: CATSEGTGGYGYTF.

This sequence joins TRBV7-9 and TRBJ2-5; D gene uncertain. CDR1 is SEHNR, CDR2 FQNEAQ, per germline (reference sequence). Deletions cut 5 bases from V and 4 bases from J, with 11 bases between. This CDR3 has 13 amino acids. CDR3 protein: CASSSWQRETQYF. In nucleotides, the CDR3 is TGTGCCAGCAGCAGCTGGCAGCGAGAGACCCAGTACTTC. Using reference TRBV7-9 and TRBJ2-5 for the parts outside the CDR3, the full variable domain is DTGVSQNPRHKITKRGQNVTFRCDPISEHNRLYWYRQTLGQGPEFLTYFQNEAQLEKSRLLSDRFSAERPKGSFSTLEIQRTEQGDSAMYLCASSSWQRETQYFGPGTRLLVL.

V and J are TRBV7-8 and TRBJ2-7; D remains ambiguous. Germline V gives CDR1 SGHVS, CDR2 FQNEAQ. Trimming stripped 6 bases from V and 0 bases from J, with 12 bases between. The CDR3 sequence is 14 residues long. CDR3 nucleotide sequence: TGTGCCAGCAGACCCGCGGTTAGCTCCTACGAGCAGTACTTC. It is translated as CASRPAVSSYEQYF.

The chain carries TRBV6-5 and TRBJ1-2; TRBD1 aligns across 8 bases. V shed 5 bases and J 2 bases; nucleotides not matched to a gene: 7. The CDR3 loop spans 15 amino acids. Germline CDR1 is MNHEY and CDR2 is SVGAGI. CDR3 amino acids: CASSGGRGPNYGYTF. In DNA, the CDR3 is TGTGCCAGCAGTGGGGGCAGGGGGCCGAACTATGGCTACACCTTC.

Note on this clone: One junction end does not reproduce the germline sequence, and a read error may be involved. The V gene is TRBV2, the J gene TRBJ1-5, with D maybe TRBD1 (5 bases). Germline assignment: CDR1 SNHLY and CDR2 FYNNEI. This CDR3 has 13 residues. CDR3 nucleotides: TGTGCCAGCAGTGTCCCAGGGAATCAGCCCCAGAATTTT. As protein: CASSVPGNQPQNF.

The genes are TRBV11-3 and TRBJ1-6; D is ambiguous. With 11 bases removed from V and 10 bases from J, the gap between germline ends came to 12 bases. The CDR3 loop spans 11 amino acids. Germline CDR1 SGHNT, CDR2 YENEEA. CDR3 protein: CAPLVGSPLHF. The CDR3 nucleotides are TGTGCCCCCCTTGTCGGGTCACCCCTCCACTTT.

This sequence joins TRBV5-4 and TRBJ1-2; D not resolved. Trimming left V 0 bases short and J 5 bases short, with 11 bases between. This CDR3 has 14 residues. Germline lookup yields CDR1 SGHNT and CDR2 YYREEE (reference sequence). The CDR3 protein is CASSLETGSYGYTF. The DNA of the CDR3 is TGTGCCAGCAGCTTGGAAACGGGAAGTTATGGCTACACCTTC.